This passage covers 28 T cell receptor beta chains from one sample sequenced in a study of blood T cell repertoires in COVID-19. Repertoires were generated with immunoSEQ multiplex PCR, while TCRdb's copy carries only in-frame clones and drops some. The table includes a few hundred thousand clones, approximately 80% detected once. Specimen: peripheral blood. The receptors originated from a man between 60 and 75 years old with acute or convalescent COVID-19.

The rearrangement joins TRBV19 to TRBJ1-2; D gene unclear. Germline-derived CDR1 and CDR2 are LNHDA and SQIVND (reference sequence). The CDR3 has 11 amino acids. Trimming took off 10 bases at V and 10 bases at J, with 16 bases between the two ends. CDR3 DNA sequence: TGTGCCACACGCCACAGATTCGACTACACCTTC. It is translated as CATRHRFDYTF.

The chain is built from TRBV9 and TRBJ2-1; the D gene is possibly TRBD1 (5 bases). The CDR3 totals 15 residues. Deletions cut 1 base from V and 12 bases from J, with 20 bases between. The germline CDR1 and CDR2 sequences are SGDLS and YYNGEE. CDR3 region: CASSVMNRNNEVQFF. CDR3 in DNA: TGTGCCAGCAGCGTAATGAACAGGAACAATGAAGTGCAGTTCTTC. Full variable domain (remainder filled in from reference TRBV9 and TRBJ2-1): DSGVTQTPKHLITATGQRVTLRCSPRSGDLSVYWYQQSLDQGLQFLIQYYNGEERAKGNILERFSAQQFPDLHSELNLSSLELGDSALYFCASSVMNRNNEVQFFGPGTRLTVL.

The chain has TRBV7-2 and TRBJ2-1; 12 positions match TRBD2. The CDR3 runs 16 residues. CDR1 SGHTA and CDR2 FQGNSA come from the germline V gene. V gave up 5 bases and J gave up 2 bases; unmatched junction bases: 4. The CDR3 sequence: CASSPGLAGPYNEQFF. DNA of the CDR3: TGTGCCAGCAGCCCCGGACTAGCGGGACCCTACAATGAGCAGTTCTTC.

The J gene is TRBJ1-3, the V gene TRBV11-2; D unclear. This CDR3 region has 16 residues. Germline CDR1 SGHAT, CDR2 FQNNGV. Trimming pared 5 bases from V and 0 bases from J, leaving 14 bases between. This CDR3 is CASSTPERVSGNTIYF. CDR3 sequence (DNA): TGTGCCAGCAGCACTCCGGAGCGAGTCTCTGGAAACACCATATATTTT.

The rearrangement uses TRBV28 and TRBJ2-1; TRBD2 matches at 11 bases. Trimming at V came to 4 bases and at J to 2 bases, leaving 7 bases not matched to a gene. CDR3 length: 17 residues. Germline-derived CDR1 and CDR2 are MDHEN and SYDVKM. CDR3 region: CASSSGTSGHTYNEQFF. In nucleotides, the CDR3 is TGTGCCAGCAGTTCCGGGACTAGCGGCCATACCTACAATGAGCAGTTCTTC.

V gene TRBV4-3 combines with J gene TRBJ2-7; TRBD2 aligns across 11 bases. Looked up from germline, CDR1 is LGHNA and CDR2 is YSLEER. Losses at the gene ends were 0 bases for V and 0 bases for J; bases not matched to a gene: 7. The CDR3 sequence is 18 residues long. CDR3 sequence reads: CASSQDNLAGGGSYEQYF. CDR3 nucleotides: TGCGCCAGCAGCCAAGATAACCTAGCGGGAGGAGGCTCCTACGAGCAGTACTTC.

This clone was observed a few times. V is TRBV29-1 and J is TRBJ1-1, with D maybe TRBD1 (5 bases). V lost 7 bases and J lost 0, with 9 bases in between. The CDR3 spans 12 residues. Germline CDR1 SQVTM, CDR2 ANQGSEA. This CDR3 is CSGQTVNTEAFF. The CDR3 nucleotides read TGCAGCGGGCAGACAGTGAACACTGAAGCTTTCTTT. The variable domain in full, with the rest retrieved from reference TRBV29-1 and TRBJ1-1, is SAVISQKPSRDICQRGTSLTIQCQVDSQVTMMFWYRQQPGQSLTLIATANQGSEATYESGFVIDKFPISRPNLTFSTLTVSNMSPEDSSIYLCSGQTVNTEAFFGQGTRLTVV.

The chain uses TRBV6-5 and TRBJ2-7; TRBD1 matches at 9 bases. There are 15 residues in the CDR3. Trimming cost V 5 bases and J 2 bases; bases outside gene matches: 7. Per germline, CDR1 MNHEY and CDR2 SVGAGI. The CDR3 DNA sequence: TGTGCCAGCAGTCAACCCGGGACAGGGACCTACGAGCAGTACTTC. Amino acid sequence: CASSQPGTGTYEQYF.

The V call is TRBV5-1, the J call TRBJ1-3, with 9 nucleotides matching TRBD1. The CDR3 contains 16 residues. Trimming removed 4 bases from V and 3 bases from J; junction bases left unmatched: 8. CDR1 is SGHRS, CDR2 YFSETQ, per germline. The CDR3 DNA sequence: TGCGCCAGCAGCGAGGGACAGGGCACGTTTGGAAACACCATATATTTT. Residues: CASSEGQGTFGNTIYF.

The chain links TRBV7-6 to TRBJ2-1, with D perhaps TRBD1 (6 bases). Deletions cut 1 base from V and 0 bases from J, with 7 bases between. The CDR3 is 15 amino acids. Germline CDR1 is SGHVS and CDR2 is FNYEAQ. CDR3 residues: CASSLDRVSYNEQFF. The CDR3, as DNA: TGTGCCAGCAGCTTAGACAGGGTCTCCTACAATGAGCAGTTCTTC. Using reference TRBV7-6 and TRBJ2-1 for the parts outside the CDR3, the full variable domain is GAGVSQSPRYKVTKRGQDVALRCDPISGHVSLYWYRQALGQGPEFLTYFNYEAQQDKSGLPNDRFSAERPEGSISTLTIQRTEQRDSAMYRCASSLDRVSYNEQFFGPGTRLTVL.

V is TRBV9 and J is TRBJ2-3, with D unresolved. The germline gives CDR1 SGDLS, CDR2 YYNGEE. The CDR3 is 15 residues long. Trimming took off 0 bases at V and 4 bases at J, with 12 bases between the two ends. CDR3 coding DNA: TGTGCCAGCAGCGTAGATTCTAGAGAGGCAGATACGCAGTATTTT. Its translation is CASSVDSREADTQYF.

This clone was observed a single time. V usage is TRBV15 and J usage is TRBJ2-5, with 7 bases matching TRBD2. The CDR3 sequence is 14 residues long. Trimming cost V 1 base and J 5 bases; bases outside gene matches: 4. Germline values: CDR1 LNHNV, CDR2 YYDKDF (reference sequence). The CDR3 reads CATSRVIGRETQYF. Written as DNA, the CDR3 is TGTGCCACCAGCAGAGTTATCGGGAGGGAGACCCAGTACTTC.

The genes are TRBV7-3 and TRBJ2-5; D possibly corresponds to TRBD2 (6 bases). V was cut by 1 base and J by 5 bases, with 8 bases left in between. The CDR3 has 13 amino acids. Germline V CDR1 and CDR2: SGHTA, FQGTGA. CDR3 DNA sequence: TGTGCCAGCAGCTTAAGAGGGAGGGAGACCCAGTACTTC. Translating gives CASSLRGRETQYF.

The V and J genes are TRBV7-8 and TRBJ1-1; TRBD1 aligns across 8 bases. V trimming: 5 bases; J trimming: 10 bases; junction bases outside the gene matches: 15. The CDR3 extends over 15 amino acids. Germline assignment: CDR1 SGHVS and CDR2 FQNEAQ. This CDR3 reads CASSPSTGGNGGAFF. CDR3 in DNA: TGTGCCAGCAGCCCGAGTACAGGGGGAAACGGTGGAGCTTTCTTT.

In its sample, this clone was seen once. The V gene is TRBV7-8, the J gene TRBJ2-4; D might be TRBD1 (6 bases). In germline, CDR1 is SGHVS, CDR2 FQNEAQ. V lost 5 bases to trimming and J lost 12 bases, with 14 bases between them. There are 12 residues in the CDR3. The CDR3 sequence: CASSPRGGSQYF. The DNA of the CDR3 is TGTGCCAGCAGCCCGAGAGGGGGTAGTCAGTACTTC.

This chain connects TRBV28 to TRBJ2-7; 7 bases match TRBD1. Germline V gene lookup returns CDR1 MDHEN and CDR2 SYDVKM. Trimming cost V 2 bases and J 5 bases; bases outside gene matches: 6. The CDR3 runs 14 residues. CDR3 amino acids: CASSLGIGGDEQYF. The CDR3 DNA reads TGTGCCAGCAGTTTAGGTATAGGGGGCGACGAGCAGTACTTC.

The chain is built from TRBV30 and TRBJ1-1; a weak D match, TRBD1 (5 bases). Trimming shortened V by 3 bases and J by 3 bases, and 11 bases separated the two germline ends. The germline V gene encodes CDR1 GTSNPN and CDR2 SVGIG (reference sequence). The CDR3 extends over 13 amino acids. In nucleotides, the CDR3 is TGTGCCTGGAGGGTGGGGCCTTACACTGAAGCTTTCTTT. It encodes CAWRVGPYTEAFF.

This chain uses TRBV4-3 with TRBJ2-3; D remains unclear. Trimming took 0 bases from V and 0 from J, leaving 13 bases between them. The CDR3 consists of 17 residues. The V gene's germline CDR1 is LGHNA and CDR2 YSLEER. The CDR3, as DNA: TGCGCCAGCAGCCAAGATTGGGCCATTGCCAGCACAGATACGCAGTATTTT. It specifies CASSQDWAIASTDTQYF.

This sequence joins TRBV18 and TRBJ2-2, with 11 bases identical to TRBD2. Germline V gives CDR1 KGHSH, CDR2 LQKENI. The CDR3 is 17 amino acids. V lost 2 bases to trimming and J lost 4 bases; unmatched junction nucleotides: 6. In DNA form, the CDR3 reads TGTGCCAGCTCACCAGGGCTAGCGGGAGGCCCCACCGGGGAGCTGTTTTTT. It encodes CASSPGLAGGPTGELFF.

In its sample, this clone was seen once. Here the CDR3 DNA reads TGTGCCAGCAGTTTTGGACAGGGACCTGAAAAACTGTTTTTT. This sequence encodes CASSFGQGPEKLFF. This chain links TRBV28 with TRBJ1-4; TRBD1 aligns across 8 bases. The CDR3 contains 14 residues. V gave up 3 bases and J gave up 7 bases; unmatched junction bases: 4. Germline V CDR1 and CDR2: MDHEN, SYDVKM.

This clone was recorded once. The CDR3 DNA sequence: TGTGCCAGCAGTGAACAGGACAGGGCAGGGAATCAGCCCCAGCATTTT. This codes for CASSEQDRAGNQPQHF. The V gene is TRBV2, the J gene TRBJ1-5; TRBD1 matches 8 bases. Germline CDR1 SNHLY, CDR2 FYNNEI. J was trimmed by 4 bases and V by 2 bases; bases with no gene match: 7. The CDR3 is 16 residues long.

The chain uses TRBV6-5 and TRBJ2-7; 11 bases match TRBD1. V dropped 6 bases and J dropped 7; count of bases not matched to a gene: 8. Germline CDR1 is MNHEY and CDR2 is SVGAGI. The CDR3 extends over 14 amino acids. CDR3 coding DNA: TGTGCCAGCAGCCCCGGACAGGGGGCTGGGGAGCAGTACTTC. This translates into CASSPGQGAGEQYF.

The CDR3: CASSSYRGPGELFF. The CDR3 coding sequence is TGTGCCAGCAGCTCGTACAGGGGGCCCGGGGAGCTGTTTTTT. The chain uses TRBV7-2 and TRBJ2-2, with 9 nucleotides matching TRBD1. V shed 4 bases, J shed 6 bases, and the junction held 3 bases outside the gene matches. In germline, CDR1 is SGHTA, CDR2 FQGNSA. The CDR3 consists of 14 residues.

V and J are TRBV6-5 and TRBJ1-1; a possible D gene is TRBD1 (6 bases). V gave up 5 bases and J gave up 8 bases, with 18 bases separating them. The CDR3 runs 14 residues. Per germline, CDR1 MNHEY and CDR2 SVGAGI. The CDR3 here is CASSPPGGGLEAFF. As DNA, the CDR3 is TGTGCCAGCAGTCCCCCTGGGGGGGGCTTAGAAGCTTTCTTT.

The genes are TRBV29-1 and TRBJ1-1; D not certain. CDR1 is SQVTM and CDR2 is ANQGSEA in the germline V gene. The V gene lost 0 bases and the J gene lost 5 bases, with 16 bases spanning the gap. The CDR3 length is 15 residues. CDR3 DNA sequence: TGCAGCGTTGAAGATCGGACGACTAGCGGGACTGAAGCTTTCTTT. This gives the protein CSVEDRTTSGTEAFF.

CDR3 nucleotide sequence: TGTGCCAGTAGCGATTCGAGGGGAGGTATAACACCCCTCCACTTT. Its translation: CASSDSRGGITPLHF. The gene calls are TRBV19 and TRBJ1-6, with D tentatively TRBD1 (5 bases). This CDR3 spans 15 amino acids. V lost 6 bases to trimming and J lost 11 bases, with 20 bases between them. Germline CDR1 reads LNHDA; CDR2 reads SQIVND (reference sequence).

The chain joins TRBV7-3 to TRBJ2-3; 12 nucleotides align to TRBD2. CDR1 and CDR2 (germline): SGHTA, FQGTGA. CDR3 length: 15 amino acids. With V trimmed by 5 bases and J by 2 bases, 2 bases remained unmatched. DNA of the CDR3: TGTGCCAGCAGCCTAGCGGGAGGGCCCACAGATACGCAGTATTTT. Its translation: CASSLAGGPTDTQYF.

The V gene is TRBV5-1, the J gene TRBJ2-5; 8 bases agree with TRBD2. This CDR3 contains 14 residues. CDR1 is SGHRS, CDR2 YFSETQ, per germline. Losses at the gene ends were 4 bases for V and 2 bases for J; bases not matched to a gene: 4. CDR3 region: CASSTGGEQETQYF. The DNA for the CDR3 is TGCGCCAGCAGCACCGGGGGGGAACAAGAGACCCAGTACTTC.